The rows below give T cell receptor beta chains drawn from one sample of a study of T cell responses to AZD1222 COVID-19 vaccine. The table came from immunoSEQ multiplex PCR; TCRdb's copy has only in-frame clones and leaves some out. The table has about 150,000 clones, over 90% seen once. Source: peripheral blood, taken 28 days after the second AZD1222 dose. All receptors derive from an adult who received the AZD1222 COVID-19 vaccine. Each CDR3 is given with its conserved first and last residue. D genes are given only for firm matches. Clone size appears in some rows only: once, few, many, or a class for an expanded clone.

CDR3 protein | CDR3 DNA | J gene | clone size | D gene | V gene
CASSFMGQGYYGYTF | TGTGCCAGCAGTTTCATGGGACAGGGTTACTATGGCTACACCTTC | TRBJ1-2 | . | TRBD1 | TRBV27
CASSLASDFPRDEQYF | TGCGCCAGCAGCTTGGCCTCGGACTTTCCTCGCGACGAGCAGTACTTC | TRBJ2-7 | . | . | TRBV5-1
CAWSSQGYEQYF | TGTGCCTGGAGTTCTCAGGGCTACGAGCAGTACTTC | TRBJ2-7 | . | . | TRBV30
CASRLGGGSNQPQHF | TGTGCCAGCAGATTAGGAGGTGGGAGCAATCAGCCCCAGCATTTT | TRBJ1-5 | few | . | TRBV7-2
CASSMRGGDQPQHF | TGTGCCAGTAGTATGAGGGGGGGCGATCAGCCCCAGCATTTT | TRBJ1-5 | . | . | TRBV19
CASSLGASNSPLHF | TGTGCCAGCAGCTTAGGGGCCAGCAATTCACCCCTCCACTTT | TRBJ1-6 | . | . | TRBV7-2
CASSPGTGNTIYF | TGTGCCAGCTCACCCGGTACCGGAAACACCATATATTTT | TRBJ1-3 | few | . | TRBV18
CASSYGQNTEAFF | TGTGCCAGCAGCTATGGACAGAACACTGAAGCTTTCTTT | TRBJ1-1 | . | . | TRBV28
CASSVDYSGNTIYF | TGTGCCAGCAGCGTAGACTACTCTGGAAACACCATATATTTT | TRBJ1-3 | . | . | TRBV9
CAISDPGGGLTEAFF | TGTGCCATCAGCGACCCCGGAGGGGGCTTAACTGAAGCTTTCTTT | TRBJ1-1 | . | TRBD1 | TRBV10-3
CASSHTGHANTEAFF | TGCGCCAGCAGCCACACCGGACACGCGAACACTGAAGCTTTCTTT | TRBJ1-1 | . | . | TRBV4-1
CASSPSIPGTRLYGYTF | TGTGCCAGCAGCCCCTCTATCCCTGGGACCCGATTATATGGCTACACCTTC | TRBJ1-2 | . | . | TRBV9
CASSLGRGIDEQYF | TGCGCCAGCAGCTTGGGAAGGGGAATCGACGAGCAGTACTTC | TRBJ2-7 | few | . | TRBV5-1
CASSASGGRSSGANVLTF | TGTGCCAGCAGTGCTAGCGGGGGCCGGAGCTCTGGGGCCAACGTCCTGACTTTC | TRBJ2-6 | . | TRBD2 | TRBV2
CASSSGSNVYGYTF | TGTGCCAGCAGTTCCGGGTCGAACGTATATGGCTACACCTTC | TRBJ1-2 | . | . | TRBV28
CASSGTDLAGGHEQFF | TGTGCCAGCAGCGGAACCGACCTAGCGGGGGGGCATGAGCAGTTCTTC | TRBJ2-1 | . | TRBD2 | TRBV7-2
CASSLEGTLDTEAFF | TGTGCCAGCAGCCTCGAGGGGACCCTCGACACTGAAGCTTTCTTT | TRBJ1-1 | once | . | TRBV7-2
CASSQRTGAETQYF | TGCGCCAGCAGCCAACGAACGGGAGCAGAGACCCAGTACTTC | TRBJ2-5 | . | . | TRBV4-1
CASSENRGRTEAFF | TGTGCCAGCAGTGAAAACAGGGGGCGCACTGAAGCTTTCTTT | TRBJ1-1 | . | TRBD1 | TRBV6-1
CASSSLDQPQHF | TGTGCCAGCAGTTCCCTCGATCAGCCCCAGCATTTT | TRBJ1-5 | . | . | TRBV6-6